The 28 T cell receptor beta chains in this list originate from one sample, sequenced in a study of radiotherapy plus CTLA-4 blockade in lung cancer. Clones were sequenced by immunoSEQ multiplex PCR, and TCRdb holds only the in-frame ones, with some missing. The repertoire includes under 95,000 clones, less than 85% of them detected once, and 0.65% to 0.85% sits in the top ten. The material sequenced was peripheral blood, taken from a patient treated with radiotherapy plus ipilimumab. The source of these receptors is a human donor with non-small cell lung cancer who had stable disease on radiotherapy plus ipilimumab.

The chain has TRBV6-4 and TRBJ2-3, with 10 bases identical to TRBD2. In germline, CDR1 is MRHNA, CDR2 SNTAGT. This CDR3 is built from 18 residues. Germline trimming cut 3 bases from V and 2 bases from J; bases unmatched to any gene: 11. In nucleotides, the CDR3 is TGTGCCAGCAGTGATGAACCTAAACTAGCGGGGATCACAGATACGCAGTATTTT. Translated: CASSDEPKLAGITDTQYF.

This chain links TRBV10-3 with TRBJ2-5; TRBD2 might be the D (5 bases). V was pared by 7 bases and J by 5 bases, with 11 bases between. The CDR3 extends over 12 amino acids. The germline gives CDR1 ENHRY, CDR2 SYGVKD. The CDR3 spells CAIKSGGETQYF. Here the CDR3 DNA reads TGTGCCATCAAAAGCGGTGGGGAGACCCAGTACTTC.

This chain connects TRBV27 to TRBJ2-1; D may correspond to TRBD1 or TRBD2 (5 bases each). The germline V and J ends were trimmed by 3 bases and 7 bases, with 7 bases remaining between them. The CDR3 runs 12 residues. Germline CDR1 reads MNHEY; CDR2 reads SMNVEV (reference sequence). The CDR3 loop reads CASSFGGNEQFF. The CDR3 nucleotides are TGTGCCAGCAGTTTTGGGGGAAATGAGCAGTTCTTC.

The rearrangement uses TRBV5-6 and TRBJ1-1; D possibly corresponds to TRBD1 (5 bases). In germline, CDR1 is SGHDT, CDR2 YYEEEE. Trimming pared 2 bases from V and 6 bases from J, leaving 17 bases between. CDR3 length: 15 amino acids. The CDR3 nucleotides read TGTGCCAGCAGCTTACGGACAAGACCGACCGCTGAAGCTTTCTTT. Its translation is CASSLRTRPTAEAFF.

Only one count was recorded for this clone. V is TRBV23-1 and J is TRBJ1-1; no firm D call. TRBV23-1 is designated an ORF whose function remains uncertain. The ends were cut back, 0 bases at V and 2 bases at J, with 10 bases in the middle. The CDR3 is made up of 15 amino acids. CDR3 sequence (DNA): TGCGCCAGCAGTCAATCGGCACGGACCAACACTGAAGCTTTCTTT. Translated, it gives CASSQSARTNTEAFF.

This chain joins TRBV5-4 and TRBJ2-3; tentatively, D is TRBD1 (5 bases). The CDR3 loop spans 17 amino acids. The ends were cut back, 0 bases at V and 0 bases at J, with 14 bases in the middle. Per the germline V gene, CDR1 is SGHNT and CDR2 is YYREEE (reference sequence). CDR3 in amino acids: CASSLGGRWVSTDTQYF. DNA of the CDR3: TGTGCCAGCAGCTTGGGGGGCAGGTGGGTTAGCACAGATACGCAGTATTTT.

V and J are TRBV5-6 and TRBJ2-3; 7 nucleotides align to TRBD1. Germline V gene sequence: CDR1 SGHDT, CDR2 YYEEEE. The CDR3 has 17 residues. The V gene end was trimmed by 0 bases and the J gene end by 0 bases; junction bases not matched to a gene: 7. The CDR3 here is CASSLVDRLFSTDTQYF. In DNA form, the CDR3 reads TGTGCCAGCAGCTTGGTGGACAGGTTGTTTAGCACAGATACGCAGTATTTT.

V is TRBV7-9 and J is TRBJ1-1, with D perhaps TRBD1 (5 bases). V dropped 5 bases and J dropped 3 bases, with 16 bases sitting between them. This CDR3 is built from 15 residues. Germline CDR1 and CDR2: SEHNR and FQNEAQ (reference sequence). The CDR3 sequence: CASSTPVGVYTEAFF. The CDR3 DNA sequence: TGTGCCAGCAGCACCCCCGTGGGGGTTTACACTGAAGCTTTCTTT.

This chain connects TRBV19 to TRBJ2-3; 7 bases are shared with TRBD1. V lost 8 bases, J lost 1 base, and 6 bases stayed unmatched. The CDR3 totals 14 residues. CDR1 is LNHDA and CDR2 is SQIVND in the germline V gene (reference sequence). CDR3 in DNA: TGTGCCAGTGAAGGGACAGCCCGCACAGATACGCAGTATTTT. It translates to CASEGTARTDTQYF.

The chain is built from TRBV6-5 and TRBJ2-1; D might be TRBD2 (6 bases). V gave up 0 bases and J gave up 4 bases, with 13 bases separating them. CDR3 length: 16 amino acids. Germline V gene data show CDR1 as MNHEY and CDR2 as SVGAGI. CDR3 sequence reads: CASSYSSLATYNEQFF. Written as DNA, the CDR3 is TGTGCCAGCAGTTACTCGAGTCTAGCGACTTACAATGAGCAGTTCTTC.

The rearrangement links TRBV5-1 to TRBJ2-5, with TRBD2 identical over 13 bases. V lost 4 bases to trimming and J lost 5 bases; unmatched junction nucleotides: 11. CDR1 and CDR2 from the germline V gene are SGHRS and YFSETQ. This CDR3 spans 17 amino acids. CDR3 bases: TGCGCCAGCAGCAAGGGACTAGCGGGAATGGGAACGGAGACCCAGTACTTC. It specifies CASSKGLAGMGTETQYF.

The rearrangement uses TRBV4-1 and TRBJ1-6; D unclear. V was pared by 2 bases and J by 9 bases, with 5 bases between. Germline CDR1 MGHRA, CDR2 YSYEKL. CDR3 length equals 12 residues. The CDR3 reads CASSQHPSPLHF. CDR3 sequence (DNA): TGCGCCAGCAGCCAACACCCTTCACCCCTCCACTTT.

DNA of the CDR3: TGTGCCAGCAGTGAGATTCCAACAGGGACCCCTAGCACAGATACGCAGTATTTT. Translated, it gives CASSEIPTGTPSTDTQYF. This chain connects TRBV6-1 to TRBJ2-3; weak D call: TRBD1 (6 bases). Germline loops: CDR1 MNHNS, CDR2 SASEGT. The CDR3 runs to 18 residues. The V gene lost 3 bases and the J gene lost 0 bases, with 19 bases spanning the gap.

Concerning this clone itself: The sample holds other DNA sequences that translate to the same CDR3. The V call is TRBV5-1, the J call TRBJ1-1; D may be TRBD1 (5 bases). V shed 5 bases and J shed 0 bases, with 8 bases lying between them. This CDR3 spans 13 amino acids. Germline V gene sequence: CDR1 SGHRS, CDR2 YFSETQ. The CDR3 DNA reads as TGCGCCAGCAGTCCGGACATGAACACTGAAGCTTTCTTT. This translates into CASSPDMNTEAFF.

The chain employs TRBV9 and TRBJ2-5; D perhaps matches TRBD2 (5 bases). The CDR3 length is 14 residues. Germline values: CDR1 SGDLS, CDR2 YYNGEE. V was trimmed by 0 bases and J by 5 bases, leaving 11 bases between them. For the CDR3, the DNA is TGTGCCAGCAGCGTAGGTCCGGGGATGGAGACCCAGTACTTC. It translates to CASSVGPGMETQYF.

V gene TRBV11-2 combines with J gene TRBJ2-2, with TRBD1 identical over 9 bases. The CDR3 is 15 amino acids. In germline, CDR1 is SGHAT, CDR2 FQNNGV. V gave up 6 bases and J gave up 5 bases; unmatched junction bases: 7. CDR3 DNA sequence: TGTGCCAGCAGAAAAGGGACAGGGACGACCGGGGAGCTGTTTTTT. Protein product: CASRKGTGTTGELFF.

The chain carries TRBV7-3 and TRBJ1-1; D is uncertain. There are 13 residues in the CDR3. With 1 base removed from V and 4 bases from J, the gap between germline ends came to 7 bases. CDR1 SGHTA and CDR2 FQGTGA come from the germline V gene. The CDR3 here is CASSLILGTEAFF. CDR3 coding DNA: TGTGCCAGCAGCTTAATCTTAGGCACTGAAGCTTTCTTT.

The J gene is TRBJ1-3, the V gene TRBV11-2; D remains ambiguous. This CDR3 has 17 amino acids. The germline gives CDR1 SGHAT, CDR2 FQNNGV. Trimming left V 1 base short and J 0 bases short, with 13 bases between. DNA for the CDR3: TGTGCCAGCAGCTTAGTCCCCGTTGGAGCCTCTGGAAACACCATATATTTT. This translates into CASSLVPVGASGNTIYF.

The chain uses TRBV7-6 and TRBJ2-3; 12 positions match TRBD2. The V gene end was trimmed by 1 base and the J gene end by 4 bases; junction bases not matched to a gene: 9. The germline V gene encodes CDR1 SGHVS and CDR2 FNYEAQ. CDR3 size: 18 residues. DNA of the CDR3: TGTGCCAGCAGCTTAGTCTCCCCTAGCGGGGGGGCGGCAGATACGCAGTATTTT. This gives the protein CASSLVSPSGGAADTQYF. Drawing the rest from reference TRBV7-6 and TRBJ2-3, the complete variable domain is GAGVSQSPRYKVTKRGQDVALRCDPISGHVSLYWYRQALGQGPEFLTYFNYEAQQDKSGLPNDRFSAERPEGSISTLTIQRTEQRDSAMYRCASSLVSPSGGAADTQYFGPGTRLTVL.

The DNA of the CDR3 is TGTGCCAGCTGCCCTCAATCGGAGTTTGATGAGCAGTTCTTC. Protein sequence: CASCPQSEFDEQFF. The chain has TRBV7-9 and TRBJ2-1, with unresolved D. CDR3 length equals 14 residues. The V gene's germline CDR1 is SEHNR and CDR2 FQNEAQ (reference sequence). V lost 8 bases to trimming and J lost 8 bases, with 19 bases between them.

This chain joins TRBV10-3 and TRBJ1-1; TRBD1 agrees at 12 bases. Trimming at V came to 10 bases and at J to 0 bases, leaving 12 bases not matched to a gene. This CDR3 has 17 residues. The germline V gene encodes CDR1 ENHRY and CDR2 SYGVKD. The CDR3 loop reads CATRLTGTGGMNTEAFF. In DNA, the CDR3 is TGTGCCACCAGACTTACCGGGACAGGGGGCATGAACACTGAAGCTTTCTTT.

This clone was counted between two and nine times. J is TRBJ2-7 and V is TRBV10-2; possible D gene TRBD1, 5 bases. Deletions cut 3 bases from V and 4 bases from J, with 7 bases between. Germline CDR1 and CDR2: WSHSY and SAAADI. The CDR3 extends over 12 amino acids. CDR3 sequence reads: CASSDGAYEQYF. CDR3 bases: TGCGCCAGCAGTGATGGGGCTTACGAGCAGTACTTC.

This clone was observed a single time. J is TRBJ2-5 and V is TRBV9; no clear D. The V gene lost 3 bases and the J gene lost 5 bases, with 14 bases spanning the gap. Germline V gene data show CDR1 as SGDLS and CDR2 as YYNGEE. This CDR3 has 14 amino acids. The CDR3 nucleotides are TGTGCCAGCAGCGCCCTGGGCCAGCCGGAGACCCAGTACTTC. The encoded protein is CASSALGQPETQYF.

The chain uses TRBV19 and TRBJ2-2; D is possibly TRBD2 (5 bases). In germline, CDR1 is LNHDA, CDR2 SQIVND (reference sequence). This CDR3 is 14 amino acids long. V lost 10 bases and J 6 bases, leaving 18 bases between the germline ends. The CDR3 region is CATVPPRGAGELFF. The CDR3, as DNA: TGTGCCACCGTCCCACCCCGGGGAGCCGGGGAGCTGTTTTTT. Supplemented by reference TRBV19 and TRBJ2-2, the full variable domain reads DGGITQSPKYLFRKEGQNVTLSCEQNLNHDAMYWYRQDPGQGLRLIYYSQIVNDFQKGDIAEGYSVSREKKESFPLTVTSAQKNPTAFYLCATVPPRGAGELFFGEGSRLTVL.

The chain employs TRBV19 and TRBJ2-5; TRBD2 aligns across 9 bases. The J segment lost 2 bases and the V segment lost 4 bases, leaving 17 bases of the junction unmatched. CDR3 length: 19 residues. Germline-derived CDR1 and CDR2 are LNHDA and SQIVND (reference sequence). CDR3 bases: TGTGCCAGTAGTAATCGGGCCGGCGGGGGGGCCTCCCATCAAGAGACCCAGTACTTC. Translated, it gives CASSNRAGGGASHQETQYF.

The chain couples TRBV28 to TRBJ1-5; 9 bases are shared with TRBD1. Trimming took 4 bases from V and 1 from J; bases not matched to a gene: 8. Germline loops: CDR1 MDHEN, CDR2 SYDVKM. The CDR3 has 17 amino acids. The CDR3 nucleotides are TGTGCCAGCAGTTCTAGGGGGACAGGGATAAGCAATCAGCCCCAGCATTTT. Protein: CASSSRGTGISNQPQHF.

The rearrangement joins TRBV18 to TRBJ1-2, with 7 positions matching TRBD1. This CDR3 is built from 14 residues. Trimming removed 6 bases from V and 4 bases from J; junction bases left unmatched: 8. Germline V lookup: CDR1 KGHSH, CDR2 LQKENI. The CDR3 reads CASSPEGQSYGYTF. The CDR3, as DNA: TGTGCCAGCTCCCCAGAGGGACAGAGCTATGGCTACACCTTC.

The gene calls are TRBV9 and TRBJ1-1; D might be TRBD1 (5 bases). Germline-derived CDR1 and CDR2 are SGDLS and YYNGEE. V was trimmed by 0 bases and J by 4 bases, leaving 10 bases between them. CDR3 length equals 14 residues. CDR3 coding DNA: TGTGCCAGCAGCGTAGTTGGGGGGGGCACTGAAGCTTTCTTT. Its protein is CASSVVGGGTEAFF. The whole variable domain, filled in from reference TRBV9 and TRBJ1-1, reads DSGVTQTPKHLITATGQRVTLRCSPRSGDLSVYWYQQSLDQGLQFLIQYYNGEERAKGNILERFSAQQFPDLHSELNLSSLELGDSALYFCASSVVGGGTEAFFGQGTRLTVV.